This paragraph reports one T cell receptor (beta chain). Its antigen is unknown. RNA was isolated and reverse transcribed to cDNA, the sequencing template. The repertoire was sequenced with immunoSEQ multiplex PCR; TCRdb's copy has only in-frame clones and lacks some. Of roughly 59,000 clones in the sample, around half were seen once. This specimen belongs to a study of CD8+ T cells in alopecia areata. Overall study context: Tofacitinib administration persisted for 6 to 18 months, succeeded by 6 months off drug.

Study results and limitations: More clonal than normal scalp was lesional scalp, particularly alopecia totalis/universalis.

CDR1 and CDR2 (germline): SQVTM, ANQGSEA. This CDR3 contains 15 residues. V was pared by 6 bases and J by 3 bases, with 18 bases between. V usage is TRBV29-1 and J usage is TRBJ2-4; possibly TRBD1 or TRBD2 for D (5 bases each). This sample comprised CD8+ T cells sorted from blood, obtained at week 0. The TCR sequence derives from a human donor with alopecia areata. CDR3 region: CSVVYRDGGKNIQYF. The CDR3 DNA reads TGCAGCGTCGTTTATCGGGATGGGGGCAAAAACATTCAGTACTTC.